This T cell receptor (beta chain) was recorded in a study of blood T cell repertoires in COVID-19. This clone appeared once. V lost 4 bases, J lost 6 bases, and 6 bases stayed unmatched. There are 16 residues in the CDR3. Per the germline V gene, CDR1 is MNHNY and CDR2 is SVGAGI (reference sequence). In the source study's methods: Reference gene primer amplification gave estimated nucleated cell counts. TCRdb keeps only in-frame clones here, not all; method: immunoSEQ multiplex PCR. That table supplies the V and J calls and clone size; D and trimming were determined from the DNA. The data contain approximately 150,000 clones, 75% to 90% of them singletons.

The sample consisted of peripheral blood. The TCR comes from a woman aged 50 to 60 with acute or convalescent COVID-19. The chain carries TRBV6-6 and TRBJ2-2; TRBD1 matches 12 bases. CDR3 sequence reads: CASSSGGTGGSGELFF. The CDR3 nucleotides read TGTGCCAGCAGTTCAGGGGGGACAGGGGGCTCCGGGGAGCTGTTTTTT.